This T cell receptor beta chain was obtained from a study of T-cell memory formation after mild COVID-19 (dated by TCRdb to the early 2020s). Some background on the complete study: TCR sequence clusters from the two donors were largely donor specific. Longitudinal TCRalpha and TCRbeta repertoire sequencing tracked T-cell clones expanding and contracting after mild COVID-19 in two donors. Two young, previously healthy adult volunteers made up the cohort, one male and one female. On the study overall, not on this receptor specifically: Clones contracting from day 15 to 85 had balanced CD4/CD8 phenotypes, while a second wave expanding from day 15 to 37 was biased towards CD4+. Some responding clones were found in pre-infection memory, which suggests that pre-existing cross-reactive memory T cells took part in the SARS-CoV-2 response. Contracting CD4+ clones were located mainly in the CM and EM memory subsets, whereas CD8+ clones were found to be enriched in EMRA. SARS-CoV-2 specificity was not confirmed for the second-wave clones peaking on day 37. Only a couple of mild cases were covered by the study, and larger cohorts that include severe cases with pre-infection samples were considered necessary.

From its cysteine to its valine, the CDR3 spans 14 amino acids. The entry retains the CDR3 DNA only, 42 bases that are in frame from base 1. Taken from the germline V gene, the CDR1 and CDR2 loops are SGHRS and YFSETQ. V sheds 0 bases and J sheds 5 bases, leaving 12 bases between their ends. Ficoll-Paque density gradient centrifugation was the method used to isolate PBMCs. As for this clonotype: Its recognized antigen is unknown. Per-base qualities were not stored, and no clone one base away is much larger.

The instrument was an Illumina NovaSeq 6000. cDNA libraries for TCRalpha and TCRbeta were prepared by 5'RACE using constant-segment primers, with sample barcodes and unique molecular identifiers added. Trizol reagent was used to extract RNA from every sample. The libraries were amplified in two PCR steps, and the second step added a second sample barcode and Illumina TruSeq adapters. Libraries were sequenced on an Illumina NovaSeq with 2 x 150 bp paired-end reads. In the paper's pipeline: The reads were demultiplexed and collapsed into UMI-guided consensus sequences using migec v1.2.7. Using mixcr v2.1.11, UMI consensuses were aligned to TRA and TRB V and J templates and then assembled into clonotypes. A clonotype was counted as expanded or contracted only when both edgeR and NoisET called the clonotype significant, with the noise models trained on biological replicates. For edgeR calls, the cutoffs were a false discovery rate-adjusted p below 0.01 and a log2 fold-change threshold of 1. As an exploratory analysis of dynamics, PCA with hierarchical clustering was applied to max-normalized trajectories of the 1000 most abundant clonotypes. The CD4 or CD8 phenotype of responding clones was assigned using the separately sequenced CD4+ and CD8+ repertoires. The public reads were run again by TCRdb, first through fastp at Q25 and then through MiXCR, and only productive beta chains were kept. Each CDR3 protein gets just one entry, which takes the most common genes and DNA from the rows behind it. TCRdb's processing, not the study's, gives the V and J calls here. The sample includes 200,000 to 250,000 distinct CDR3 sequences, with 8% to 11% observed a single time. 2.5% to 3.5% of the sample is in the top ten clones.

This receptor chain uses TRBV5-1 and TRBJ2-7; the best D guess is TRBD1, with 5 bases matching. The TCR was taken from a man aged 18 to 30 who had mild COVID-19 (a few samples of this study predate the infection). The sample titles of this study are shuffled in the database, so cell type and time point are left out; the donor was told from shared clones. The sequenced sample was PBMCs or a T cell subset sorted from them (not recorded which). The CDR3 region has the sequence CASSLGVIGDEQYV. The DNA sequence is TGCGCCAGCAGCTTGGGGGTTATAGGGGACGAGCAGTACGTC.